This is a list of T cell receptor beta chains from one sample in a study of T-cell memory formation after mild COVID-19. TCRdb reprocessed the 5' RACE reads with MiXCR, giving one entry per CDR3 protein. The sample lists 540,000 or so distinct CDR3 sequences; just over 20% were seen once. Sample: PBMCs or a T cell subset sorted from them (not recorded which). The receptors stem from an adult woman who had mild COVID-19 (a few samples of this study predate the infection). Cell type and time point are not known. The CDR3 runs from the conserved cysteine through the conserved F or W. Fields, in order: J gene, clone size, V gene, D gene, CDR3 DNA, CDR3 protein. D genes are given only for firm matches. Clone size is given for some rows only: seen once, a few or many times, or a class if the clone is expanded.

TRBJ1-1,many,TRBV4-2,.,TGTGCCAGCAGCCAAACAGGGTCGGGGGCTGAAGCTTTCTTT,CASSQTGSGAEAFF
TRBJ2-3,.,TRBV6-4,TRBD2,TGTGCCAGCAGTGACACTAGCGGGGGGGCAGATACGCAGTATTTT,CASSDTSGGADTQYF
TRBJ2-7,few,TRBV5-4,.,TGTGCCAGCAGAGACGCCACTAGGACCGAGCAGTACTTC,CASRDATRTEQYF
TRBJ2-3,many,TRBV7-9,TRBD2,TGTGCCAGCAGCTCCTCCGCTAGCGGGAGGGGTTCGGATACGCAGTATTTT,CASSSSASGRGSDTQYF
TRBJ2-3,.,TRBV5-1,.,TGCGCCAGTATTGGCGCCGGAGATACGCAGTATTTT,CASIGAGDTQYF
TRBJ2-2,few,TRBV6-5,.,TGTGCCAGCACCCGAACCGGCGGGGAGCTGTTTTTT,CASTRTGGELFF
TRBJ2-7,.,TRBV6-6,TRBD2,TGTGCCAGCAGTGGGGAGGGACTAGGGTTCTCCTACGAGCAGTACTTC,CASSGEGLGFSYEQYF
TRBJ1-5,.,TRBV25-1,.,TGTGCCAGCAGTGATGCAGGGCAGTACAATCAGCCCCAGCATTTT,CASSDAGQYNQPQHF
TRBJ2-7,few,TRBV20-1,.,TGCAGTGCTAGAGGGAGGCTCTCCTACGAGCAGTACTTC,CSARGRLSYEQYF
TRBJ2-1,.,TRBV6-2/TRBV6-3,.,TGTGCCAGCAGCTCCCCTCCAGTCCTATACAATGAGCAGTTCTTC,CASSSPPVLYNEQFF
TRBJ1-4,many,TRBV12-3/TRBV12-4,TRBD1,TGTGCCAGCAGTGGGACAGGCGGCCGACTGTTTTTT,CASSGTGGRLFF
TRBJ2-7,.,TRBV6-2/TRBV6-3,TRBD1,TGTGCCAGCAGTTACACGGGACAGGCGTACTACGAGCAGTACTTC,CASSYTGQAYYEQYF
TRBJ2-1,.,TRBV2,TRBD1,TGTGCCAGCAGCCTGGACAGGGGTAAGAATGAGCAGTTCTTC,CASSLDRGKNEQFF
TRBJ2-2,few,TRBV19,TRBD1,TGTGCCAGTAGTAGGGGACAGGGATCCACCGGGGAGCTGTTTTTT,CASSRGQGSTGELFF
TRBJ2-7,.,TRBV5-1,TRBD1,TGCGCCAGCAGCAAAGGACAGGACTACGAGCAGTACTTC,CASSKGQDYEQYF
TRBJ1-1,few,TRBV19,.,TGTGCCAGTAGTCATCGGGGGGCAGTGAACACTGAAGCTTTCTTT,CASSHRGAVNTEAFF
TRBJ2-3,few,TRBV7-8,.,TGTGCCAGCAGCTTACCGGCGGCAGGGGTCACAGATACGCAGTATTTT,CASSLPAAGVTDTQYF
TRBJ2-1,.,TRBV7-2,TRBD2,TGTGCCAGCAGCTTAAGGGGGGGACTAGTCGGCTATGAGCAGTTCTTC,CASSLRGGLVGYEQFF
TRBJ1-5,few,TRBV12-3/TRBV12-4,.,TGTGCCAGCAGTTTAGACCCCACAGCGAATCAGCCCCAGCATTTT,CASSLDPTANQPQHF
TRBJ2-1,.,TRBV6-2/TRBV6-3,TRBD2,TGTGCCAGCAGTAATAGCGGGAGTTTGGTCTTC,CASSNSGSLVF
TRBJ1-5,.,TRBV12-3/TRBV12-4,.,TGTGCCAGCAGCCAACGAGCGACAAATCAGCCCCAGCATTTT,CASSQRATNQPQHF
TRBJ1-1,.,TRBV29-1,TRBD1,TGCAGCGTCGACAGGGGTAACACTGAAGCTTTCTTT,CSVDRGNTEAFF
TRBJ1-1,few,TRBV12-3/TRBV12-4,TRBD1,TGTGCCAGCAGAGACTATGCCCGACAGGGGGAGAACACTGAAGCTTTCTTT,CASRDYARQGENTEAFF
TRBJ2-3,once,TRBV12-3/TRBV12-4,.,TGTGCCAGCAGTTTGGCTCTAGAAACAGATACGCAGTATTTT,CASSLALETDTQYF
TRBJ1-2,.,TRBV20-1,.,TGCAGTGCTAGAGCAGGGCCCGGTGGCTACACCTTC,CSARAGPGGYTF
TRBJ2-1,few,TRBV4-2,TRBD2,TGTGCCAGCAGCCAAGGGCGAGGGCTAGCGGGACGAAGGTACAATGAGCAGTTCTTC,CASSQGRGLAGRRYNEQFF
TRBJ1-6,.,TRBV6-5,TRBD1,TGTGCCAGCAGTTTGACAGGGGGCGAGGGGAATTCACCCCTCCACTTT,CASSLTGGEGNSPLHF
TRBJ2-5,.,TRBV6-5,TRBD2,TGTGCCAGCAGTTACTCCGGGGTTCTTAGCGGGGAGACCCAGTACTTC,CASSYSGVLSGETQYF
TRBJ1-6,.,TRBV20-1,.,TGCAGTGCTAGGGGCAGGGGCATGGACTATTCACCCCTCCACTTT,CSARGRGMDYSPLHF
TRBJ2-3,.,TRBV2,.,TGTGCCAGCCAGTTTAGGCCTTGGGGCACAGATACGCAGTATTTT,CASQFRPWGTDTQYF
TRBJ2-1,.,TRBV7-2,.,TGTGCCAGCAGGCAGCAATCCCACAATGAGCAGTTCTTC,CASRQQSHNEQFF
TRBJ1-2,many,TRBV5-1,.,TGCGCCAGCAGCCCCGGACAGCTACTTACTTCCTATGGCTACACCTTC,CASSPGQLLTSYGYTF
TRBJ2-7,.,TRBV10-3,TRBD2,TGTGCCATCAGTGAGGGTAGCGGGAGCTACGAGCAGTACTTC,CAISEGSGSYEQYF
TRBJ2-5,.,TRBV12-5,TRBD2,TGTGCTAGTGGTCTACGACTAGCGGGAGAAGAGACCCAGTACTTC,CASGLRLAGEETQYF
TRBJ2-7,.,TRBV11-2,TRBD1,TGTGCCAGCAGCGGAGGACAGGGGGACTCCTACGAGCAGTACTTC,CASSGGQGDSYEQYF
TRBJ2-3,.,TRBV5-1,TRBD2,TGCGCCAGCAGCCCCAGGGGACTAGCGCCAGATACGCAGTATTTT,CASSPRGLAPDTQYF
TRBJ2-1,many,TRBV18,TRBD2,TGTGCCAGCTCACCCACCGGGCCGGGAGGTCTCGAGCAGTTCTTC,CASSPTGPGGLEQFF
TRBJ2-5,few,TRBV3-1,.,TGTGCCAGCAGCCAAGGGGTCATGGCGTCGCAAGAGACCCAGTACTTC,CASSQGVMASQETQYF
TRBJ1-2,.,TRBV29-1,.,TGCAGCGCCGAGGGGGGGGCGAACTATGGCTACACCTTC,CSAEGGANYGYTF
TRBJ1-4,.,TRBV29-1,.,TGCAGCGTTGGCGACAGGACGCTGTTTTTT,CSVGDRTLFF
TRBJ2-3,.,TRBV2,.,TGTGCCAGCAGTGAAGCGTTGGCCACAGATACGCAGTATTTT,CASSEALATDTQYF
TRBJ2-6,.,TRBV6-5,.,TGTGCCAGCAGAAAGGAAGGGACAGGGGCCAACGTCCTGACTTTC,CASRKEGTGANVLTF
TRBJ1-2,.,TRBV5-1,TRBD1,TGCGCCAGCAGCTACCTGACAGGGGAGGCGTATGGCTACACCTTC,CASSYLTGEAYGYTF
TRBJ2-7,.,TRBV5-6,TRBD1,TGTGCCAGCATCAGGACAGGAGCCTCCTACGAGCAGTACTTC,CASIRTGASYEQYF
TRBJ2-7,few,TRBV4-3,TRBD1,TGCGCCAGCAGCCAAGATACAGGGGGCGGTCTCTACGAGCAGTACTTC,CASSQDTGGGLYEQYF
TRBJ1-2,few,TRBV24-1,TRBD1,TGTGCCACCAGTCAGGGGGACCTCCGGGGCTACACCTTC,CATSQGDLRGYTF
TRBJ1-2,.,TRBV12-3/TRBV12-4,TRBD1,TGTGCCAGCAGTTGGGGGACAGGGAGCTATGGCTACACCTTC,CASSWGTGSYGYTF
TRBJ2-3,.,TRBV5-1,.,TGCGCCAGCAGCTTGGCCTTTCAGAACGAGGGAGATACGCAGTATTTT,CASSLAFQNEGDTQYF
TRBJ2-3,few,TRBV7-9,TRBD1,TGTGCCAGCAGCGGTTGGGACAGGGGGTTAGGAGATACGCAGTATTTT,CASSGWDRGLGDTQYF
TRBJ1-1,few,TRBV7-9,TRBD1,TGTGCCAACGCACAGGGGGCCGAAGCTTTCTTT,CANAQGAEAFF
TRBJ2-7,many,TRBV9,TRBD2,TGTGCCAGCAGCGTAGGGACTAGCGGGAGGTACGAGCAGTACTTC,CASSVGTSGRYEQYF
TRBJ1-6,few,TRBV5-6,.,TGTGCCAGCAGCCCCCAGGGATCAGCCGGGTATTCACCCCTCCACTTT,CASSPQGSAGYSPLHF
TRBJ2-2,few,TRBV4-1,TRBD1,TGCGCCAGCAGCCAACCGGGACAGGGTACCGGGGAGCTGTTTTTT,CASSQPGQGTGELFF
TRBJ2-1,many,TRBV5-1,TRBD2,TGCGCCAGCAGCTTGACTAGCGGGAGTCCCAATGAGCAGTTCTTC,CASSLTSGSPNEQFF
TRBJ2-7,.,TRBV7-2,TRBD2,TGTGCCAGCAGCCCCGAGCTAGCGGGCTCGTACGATCAGTACTTC,CASSPELAGSYDQYF
TRBJ2-3,.,TRBV12-3/TRBV12-4,TRBD2,TGTGCCAGCAGCCCCCGAGAACCGGGGGGGCCAGGTGATACGCAGTATTTT,CASSPREPGGPGDTQYF
TRBJ2-7,once,TRBV6-1,TRBD1,TGTGCCAGCAGCCTCCCCGGGACAGGGATCTACGAGCAGTACTTC,CASSLPGTGIYEQYF